A single sample gave rise to the 27 T cell receptor beta chains below, sequenced in a study of beta chain features in type 1 diabetes (dated by TCRdb to the late 2010s). Antigen specificity for these receptors is unknown. The library came from the immunoSEQ multiplex PCR assay. The entire isolated RNA was reverse transcribed using the High Capacity cDNA Reverse Transcription Kit, and thus expressed TCRB transcripts were sequenced. TCRdb obtained this table from immuneACCESS and retained in-frame rearrangements with V and J assigned. These tables miss some clones; where compared with another copy, unresolved V genes account for less than half of the shortfall, and the remainder is unexplained. The sample has about 140,000 clones on record, about 13% of them singletons. Clones ranked in the top ten supply 1.3% of the sample. Paper-wide results and their limitations: In all four CD4+ subsets, TCRB CDR3 length was moderately but significantly shorter in type 1 diabetes patients.

Sample: central memory CD4+ T cells from blood. These receptors were taken from a man between 18 and 29 years old with type 1 diabetes.

The rearrangement links TRBV23-1 to TRBJ1-1; D might be TRBD1 (5 bases). TRBV23-1 is flagged as an ORF with uncertain function. The CDR3 spans 17 residues. V dropped 2 bases and J dropped 0 bases, with 16 bases sitting between them. CDR3 nucleotides: TGCGCCAGCAGTCAAACGGGGACGGCCCAAATGAACACTGAAGCTTTCTTT. Translating gives CASSQTGTAQMNTEAFF.

In its sample, this clone was seen a few times. The CDR3 sequence is CASSPVNTGELFF. The CDR3 DNA follows: TGTGCCAGCAGCCCGGTAAACACCGGGGAGCTGTTTTTT. J is TRBJ2-2 and V is TRBV14; D call uncertain. The CDR3 is 13 residues long. V was clipped by 4 bases and J by 2 bases, with 5 bases between them. CDR1 SGHDN and CDR2 FVKESK come from the germline V gene.

The genes are TRBV15 and TRBJ1-6; the match to TRBD1 covers 11 bases. CDR1 is LNHNV and CDR2 is YYDKDF in the germline V gene (reference sequence). The CDR3 consists of 15 residues. V dropped 1 base and J dropped 10; count of bases not matched to a gene: 3. As DNA, the CDR3 is TGTGCCACCAGCAGAGGGACAGGGGGCAAATCACCCCTCCACTTT. This codes for CATSRGTGGKSPLHF.

The rearrangement uses TRBV5-1 and TRBJ2-7, with D tentatively TRBD1 (5 bases). Germline V gene sequence: CDR1 SGHRS, CDR2 YFSETQ. The V and J ends lost 3 bases and 2 bases respectively, with 15 bases between them. This CDR3 comprises 15 residues. DNA for the CDR3: TGCGCCAGCAGCTATGACAGCGCTGGGACCTACGAGCAGTACTTC. This translates into CASSYDSAGTYEQYF.

This clone appeared a few times. This chain links TRBV13 with TRBJ1-2; tentative D call: TRBD1 (5 bases). The germline V gene has CDR1 PRHDT and CDR2 FYEKMQ (reference sequence). This CDR3 spans 14 amino acids. Trimming cost V 5 bases and J 6 bases, with 16 bases left between them. CDR3 sequence: CASSEHQRGNGYTF. As DNA, the CDR3 is TGTGCCAGCAGCGAGCACCAAAGGGGAAATGGCTACACCTTC.

The chain combines TRBV5-1 with TRBJ2-7; D is possibly TRBD2 (5 bases). This CDR3 has 14 amino acids. CDR1 SGHRS and CDR2 YFSETQ come from the germline V gene. V was pared by 0 bases and J by 3 bases, with 10 bases between. The CDR3 sequence is CASSLDPEGYEQYF. In DNA form, the CDR3 reads TGCGCCAGCAGCTTGGACCCAGAGGGCTACGAGCAGTACTTC.

J is TRBJ2-7 and V is TRBV15, with 7 bases identical to TRBD1. The germline V gene has CDR1 LNHNV and CDR2 YYDKDF (reference sequence). J gave up 5 bases and V 2 bases, and 6 bases lay outside the gene matches. This CDR3 is 14 amino acids long. CDR3 nucleotide sequence: TGTGCCACCAGCAGAACAGGGGCCCCGGACGAGCAGTACTTC. This encodes CATSRTGAPDEQYF.

The rearrangement links TRBV11-2 to TRBJ2-7; D gene unclear. Germline V gene sequence: CDR1 SGHAT, CDR2 FQNNGV. CDR3 length: 13 amino acids. V dropped 5 bases and J dropped 0 bases, with 8 bases sitting between them. In DNA, the CDR3 is TGTGCCAGCAGCCACTCCGCCTCCTACGAGCAGTACTTC. Translated, it gives CASSHSASYEQYF.

The rearrangement links TRBV4-1 to TRBJ2-5, with TRBD1 as a possible D gene (5 bases). Germline values: CDR1 MGHRA, CDR2 YSYEKL. This CDR3 is built from 15 residues. V was shortened by 4 bases and J by 2 bases, with 14 bases between the two germline ends. CDR3 DNA: TGCGCCAGCAGCCGGTACAAGGGGCAACAAGAGACCCAGTACTTC. Its protein product is CASSRYKGQQETQYF.

This clone was counted a few times. J is TRBJ2-3 and V is TRBV18; D is uncertain. The CDR3 contains 14 residues. Between the trimmed V and J ends, which lost 2 bases and 6 bases, there was a span of 12 bases. Germline-derived CDR1 and CDR2 are KGHSH and LQKENI. CDR3 nucleotides: TGTGCCAGCTCACCATCGACGTCCGTGGATACGCAGTATTTT. Its protein is CASSPSTSVDTQYF.

The chain employs TRBV25-1 and TRBJ2-2; no definite D call. The CDR3 sequence is 12 residues long. Germline V lookup: CDR1 MGHDK, CDR2 SYGVNS. V was trimmed by 6 bases and J by 4 bases, leaving 6 bases between them. CDR3 residues: CASSFSTGELFF. CDR3 DNA: TGTGCCAGCAGCTTCTCCACCGGGGAGCTGTTTTTT.

As regards this clone: A much more abundant neighbour one base away suggests this may be a read error. This CDR3 is also generated by other DNA sequences in the sample. V is TRBV4-1 and J is TRBJ2-5; 7 nucleotides align to TRBD2. Germline V gene lookup returns CDR1 MGHRA and CDR2 YSYEKL. The V and J ends lost 1 base and 1 base, in that order; junction bases with no gene match: 12. This CDR3 has 18 residues. CDR3 nucleotides: TGCGCCAGCAGCCAAGTATTGGGGCCCGGGGGGTTCCAAGAGACCCAGTACTTC. Its translation: CASSQVLGPGGFQETQYF.

This clone has just a few counts. The chain joins TRBV5-4 to TRBJ2-1, with D uncertain. Trimming took 1 base from V and 5 from J, leaving 7 bases between them. This CDR3 region has 13 residues. CDR1 and CDR2 from the germline V gene are SGHNT and YYREEE (reference sequence). CDR3 DNA sequence: TGTGCCAGCAGCTTGAGTCGCGACAATGAGCAGTTCTTC. Translation gives CASSLSRDNEQFF.

There are a few counts of this clone. The CDR3 is CASSPSQGGETQYF. CDR3 nucleotides: TGTGCCAGCTCACCTTCACAGGGGGGAGAGACCCAGTACTTC. The chain is built from TRBV18 and TRBJ2-5; 8 positions agree with TRBD1. This CDR3 spans 14 amino acids. The germline V gene has CDR1 KGHSH and CDR2 LQKENI. V lost 3 bases to trimming and J lost 4 bases; unmatched junction nucleotides: 4.

As to this clone: Other nucleotide sequences in the sample specify the same CDR3. The chain links TRBV12-5 to TRBJ2-5; D is unclear. V was shortened by 1 base and J by 5 bases, with 2 bases between the two germline ends. The germline gives CDR1 LGHNT, CDR2 FRNRAP. CDR3 size: 11 residues. The CDR3 DNA sequence: TGTGCTAGTGGTTTGGGTGAGACCCAGTACTTC. Translation: CASGLGETQYF.

The sample holds a few counts of this clone. The rearrangement joins TRBV4-3 to TRBJ2-7; D gene ambiguous. V was shortened by 1 base and J by 6 bases, with 7 bases between the two germline ends. Germline CDR1 is LGHNA and CDR2 is YSLEER. The CDR3 is made up of 12 amino acids. The CDR3 region has the DNA TGCGCCAGCAGCCAAGGAACCCCCGAGCAGTACTTC. It translates to CASSQGTPEQYF.

This chain connects TRBV5-6 to TRBJ2-5; maybe TRBD1 (5 bases). Germline CDR1 and CDR2: SGHDT and YYEEEE. CDR3 length equals 14 residues. V was clipped by 2 bases and J by 3 bases, with 11 bases between them. For the CDR3, the DNA is TGTGCCAGCAGCTTTTGGGGCAGAGAAGAGACCCAGTACTTC. It yields the protein CASSFWGREETQYF. Variable domain in full (rest from reference TRBV5-6 and TRBJ2-5): DAGVTQSPTHLIKTRGQQVTLRCSPKSGHDTVSWYQQALGQGPQFIFQYYEEEERQRGNFPDRFSGHQFPNYSSELNVNALLLGDSALYLCASSFWGREETQYFGPGTRLLVL.

The rearrangement joins TRBV28 to TRBJ2-7; D is uncertain. The CDR3 length is 12 residues. The germline gives CDR1 MDHEN, CDR2 SYDVKM. The germline V and J ends were trimmed by 5 bases and 9 bases, with 14 bases remaining between them. The CDR3: CASSARYPGQYF. The DNA for the CDR3 is TGTGCCAGCAGTGCCCGGTACCCCGGGCAGTACTTC.

This clone has a handful of counts. The chain recombines TRBV28 with TRBJ2-5, with D perhaps TRBD1 or TRBD2 (6 bases each). Trimming took 6 bases from V and 4 from J, leaving 15 bases between them. Germline-derived CDR1 and CDR2 are MDHEN and SYDVKM. This CDR3 is 14 amino acids long. In nucleotides, the CDR3 is TGTGCCAGCAGCAGAGGGGGGTTAGGAGAGACCCAGTACTTC. It yields the protein CASSRGGLGETQYF.

This clone was counted only a few times. V and J are TRBV18 and TRBJ2-3, with D possibly being TRBD1 (6 bases). Between the trimmed V and J ends, which lost 6 bases and 2 bases, there was a span of 15 bases. This CDR3 is 15 amino acids long. CDR1 and CDR2 (germline): KGHSH, LQKENI. The CDR3 nucleotides are TGTGCCAGCTCGTCCGGGACAATAAACACAGATACGCAGTATTTT. As protein: CASSSGTINTDTQYF.

The CDR3 here is CALGPSNYGYTF. The CDR3 DNA follows: TGTGCCTTGGGACCGTCTAACTATGGCTACACCTTC. The V gene is TRBV30, the J gene TRBJ1-2; a weak D match, TRBD1 (5 bases). The CDR3 is 12 amino acids. Germline V gives CDR1 GTSNPN, CDR2 SVGIG (reference sequence). Trimming shortened V by 7 bases and J by 0 bases, and 9 bases separated the two germline ends. Using reference TRBV30 and TRBJ1-2 for the parts outside the CDR3, the full variable domain is SQTIHQWPATLVQPVGSPLSLECTVEGTSNPNLYWYRQAAGRGLQLLFYSVGIGQISSEVPQNLSASRPQDRQFILSSKKLLLSDSGFYLCALGPSNYGYTFGSGTRLTVV.

To note about this clone: This may come from a read error, since a much larger clone is one base off. In the same sample, other DNA sequences code for this CDR3. The chain employs TRBV29-1 and TRBJ2-3, with TRBD2 matching over 7 bases. The CDR3 consists of 15 residues. Germline CDR1 is SQVTM and CDR2 is ANQGSEA. V gave up 6 bases and J gave up 1 base; unmatched junction bases: 10. The CDR3 protein is CSVSHGGTRTDTQYF. The DNA for the CDR3 is TGCAGCGTCTCCCACGGGGGGACGCGCACAGATACGCAGTATTTT.

The rearrangement links TRBV30 to TRBJ2-1, with 9 bases lining up with TRBD2. The germline V gene has CDR1 GTSNPN and CDR2 SVGIG (reference sequence). The CDR3 covers 14 residues. J was trimmed by 5 bases and V by 0 bases; bases with no gene match: 2. The CDR3 sequence: CAWSVTSGNNEQFF. The CDR3 DNA reads as TGTGCCTGGAGTGTGACTAGCGGCAACAATGAGCAGTTCTTC.

This clone was counted between two and nine times. V usage is TRBV10-3 and J usage is TRBJ2-1; TRBD2 is a possible D gene (6 bases). CDR1 is ENHRY and CDR2 is SYGVKD in the germline V gene. The CDR3 length is 14 residues. V shed 2 bases and J shed 13 bases, with 18 bases lying between them. CDR3 region: CAISEGARTEGQFF. The CDR3 DNA reads as TGTGCCATCAGTGAGGGGGCCAGGACGGAGGGTCAGTTCTTC.

The V gene is TRBV9, the J gene TRBJ2-1; D gene unclear. Trimming cost V 4 bases and J 9 bases, with 14 bases left between them. CDR1 and CDR2 from the germline V gene are SGDLS and YYNGEE. The CDR3 contains 13 residues. For the CDR3, the DNA is TGTGCCAGCAGCCTCGGAACGCGTACTGAGCAGTTCTTC. Protein: CASSLGTRTEQFF.

This clone appeared a few times. The V and J genes are TRBV28 and TRBJ1-4; D remains unclear. Germline V gene data show CDR1 as MDHEN and CDR2 as SYDVKM. CDR3 length equals 13 residues. The V end lost 2 bases, the J end lost 8 bases, and 9 bases lay between the germline ends. The CDR3 here is CASSLGPGEKLFF. CDR3 nucleotides: TGTGCCAGCAGTTTAGGACCCGGGGAAAAACTGTTTTTT.

The table lists this clone with a few counts. The CDR3 nucleotides read TGTGCCAGCAGTGCACCAGCGGCTGGTTACGAGCAGTACTTC. Amino acids: CASSAPAAGYEQYF. V and J are TRBV6-5 and TRBJ2-7; tentative D call: TRBD2 (5 bases). CDR1 and CDR2 (germline): MNHEY, SVGAGI. The CDR3 length is 14 residues. Trimming cost V 5 bases and J 4 bases, with 15 bases left between them.